Included here is one TCR beta chain sequence, with context. No cognate antigen has been identified for it. Per-nucleotide qualities are absent, and no much larger clonotype sits a single base away. Rearranged TRB sequences spanning V, D and J segments were amplified in a multiplex touch-down PCR with a mixed TRB-A/B primer pool. Illumina adapters and sample indices were attached to the amplicons through two consecutive PCR reactions run with Phusion HS II polymerase. Amplicons were gel-purified with the NucleoSpin Gel and PCR Clean-up kit, then checked with Qubit and an Agilent 2100 Bioanalyzer. Sequencing of libraries was carried out on an Illumina MiSeq in 600-cycle, single-indexed, paired-end runs. In the source study's methods: TRB sequences were processed with MiXCR versions 2.12 and 3.0.5. Each unique CDR3 nucleotide sequence counted as one clone, and only productive sequences with at least two reads were retained. The repertoire metrics were Shannon diversity, evenness, clonality (calculated as one minus evenness), and diversity profiles parameterized by alpha from 0 to 5. The IGoR algorithm was used to compute generation probabilities of clones in paired pre- and post-chemotherapy samples. Through fastp at Q25 and MiXCR, TCRdb rebuilt clones from the public reads, retaining in-frame beta chains. Each entry merges the rows of one CDR3 protein and shows their most common DNA and genes. TCRdb assigned the V and J calls; the authors' analysis was not used. The sample data list 4,500 to 5,500 distinct CDR3 sequences, and less than 30% of these were observed just once. The ten largest clones represent more than 9.5% of the sample.

This sample is drawn from a study of T cell repertoires in aging, cancer and after chemotherapy (dated by TCRdb to between 2017 and 2020). Concerning the study at large: Donors spanned six age groups from 30 or younger to 70 or older, with at least three individuals per group. In the solid tumor group, the paired samples taken before and after chemotherapy came from brain tumor (glioblastoma) patients given temozolomide-based therapy. In total, the full dataset held 7.5 million to 9.5 million TCR reads. The study profiled peripheral blood TCR beta repertoires from healthy donors and cancer patients to examine immunoaging and T cell reconstitution after chemotherapy. A cohort of 220 or so cancer patients (more than 90 with hematological and around 130 with solid cancers) was assembled, and approximately 97 healthy donors were included as a reference group. Broader findings and caveats from the paper: In healthy donors, the decline in TCR diversity with age was mainly explained by loss of richness, whereas in cancer patients loss of evenness was also found to contribute. Compared with age-matched healthy donors, untreated patients with hematological or solid cancers had significantly lower TCR diversity and higher clonality in blood. The authors noted that the repertoire data do not allow conclusions about immunological memory after chemotherapy. An increase in median generation probability over the chemotherapy interval was observed in both cancer cohorts, suggesting that the repertoire was reconstituted through rebound thymic output.

A distance of 16 bases separates the germline ends of V and J, which lose 4 bases and 6 bases respectively. The CDR3 measures 14 amino acids from cysteine to phenylalanine. This entry keeps only the CDR3 DNA: 42 bases, framed from base 1. The germline V gene yields SGHNT for CDR1 and YENEEA for CDR2. TCR beta rearrangements were amplified from genomic DNA isolated from peripheral blood, not from sorted cells or RNA. The clonotype originates from a human donor with a solid tumor. The specimen sequenced was blood. The rearrangement joined TRBV11-3 to TRBJ2-7; a tentative D match to TRBD1 spans 5 bases. The CDR3 sequence is CASSSGLSRVEQYF. The DNA sequence is TGTGCCAGCAGCTCAGGGTTATCCAGGGTCGAGCAGTACTTC.